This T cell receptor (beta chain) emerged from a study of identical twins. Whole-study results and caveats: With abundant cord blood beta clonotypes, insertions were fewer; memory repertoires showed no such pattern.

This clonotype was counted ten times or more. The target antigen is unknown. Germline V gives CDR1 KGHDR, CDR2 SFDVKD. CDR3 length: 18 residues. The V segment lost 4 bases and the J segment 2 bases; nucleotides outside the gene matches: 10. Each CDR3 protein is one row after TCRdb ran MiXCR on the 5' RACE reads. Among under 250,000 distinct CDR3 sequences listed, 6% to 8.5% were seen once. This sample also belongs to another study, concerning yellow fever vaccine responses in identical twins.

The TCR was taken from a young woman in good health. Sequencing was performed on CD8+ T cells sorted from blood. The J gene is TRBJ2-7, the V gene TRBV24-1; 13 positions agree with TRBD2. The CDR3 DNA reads TGTGCCACCAGTGACAATATCGCCGGGACTAGCGGGGCCTACGAGCAGTACTTC. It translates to CATSDNIAGTSGAYEQYF.